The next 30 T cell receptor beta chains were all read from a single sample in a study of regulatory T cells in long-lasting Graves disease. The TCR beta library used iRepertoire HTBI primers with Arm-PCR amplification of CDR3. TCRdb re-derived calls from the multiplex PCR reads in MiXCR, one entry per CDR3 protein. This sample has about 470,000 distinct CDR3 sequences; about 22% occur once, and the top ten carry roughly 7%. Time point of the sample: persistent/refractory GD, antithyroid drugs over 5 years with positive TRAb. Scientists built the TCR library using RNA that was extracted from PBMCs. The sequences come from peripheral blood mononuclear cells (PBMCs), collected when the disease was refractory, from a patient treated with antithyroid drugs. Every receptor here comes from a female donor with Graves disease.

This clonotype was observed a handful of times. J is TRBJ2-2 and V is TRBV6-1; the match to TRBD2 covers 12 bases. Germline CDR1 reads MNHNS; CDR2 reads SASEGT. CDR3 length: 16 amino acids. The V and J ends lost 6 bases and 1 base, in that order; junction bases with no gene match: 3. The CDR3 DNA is TGTGCCAGCAGCAGACTAGCGGGGGAGAACACCGGGGAGCTGTTTTTT. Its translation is CASSRLAGENTGELFF.

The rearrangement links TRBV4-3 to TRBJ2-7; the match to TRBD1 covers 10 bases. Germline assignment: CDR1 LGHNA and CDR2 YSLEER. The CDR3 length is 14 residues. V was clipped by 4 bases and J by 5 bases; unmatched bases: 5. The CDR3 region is CASSPGTGVDEQYF. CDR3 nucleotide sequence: TGCGCCAGCAGCCCCGGGACAGGGGTAGACGAGCAGTACTTC.

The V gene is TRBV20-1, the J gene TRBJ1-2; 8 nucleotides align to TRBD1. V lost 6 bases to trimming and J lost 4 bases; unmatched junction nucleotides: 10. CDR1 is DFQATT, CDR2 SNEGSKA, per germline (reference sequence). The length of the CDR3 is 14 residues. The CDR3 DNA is TGCAGTGCCACGGTGGACAGGGAAATCTATGGCTACACCTTC. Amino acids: CSATVDREIYGYTF.

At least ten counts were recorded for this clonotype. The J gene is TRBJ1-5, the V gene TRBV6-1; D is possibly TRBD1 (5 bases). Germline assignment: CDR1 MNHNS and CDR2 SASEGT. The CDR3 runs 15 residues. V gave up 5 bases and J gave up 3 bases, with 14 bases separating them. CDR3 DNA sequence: TGTGCCAGCAGTACCGGGACCGACTACAATCAGCCCCAGCATTTT. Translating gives CASSTGTDYNQPQHF.

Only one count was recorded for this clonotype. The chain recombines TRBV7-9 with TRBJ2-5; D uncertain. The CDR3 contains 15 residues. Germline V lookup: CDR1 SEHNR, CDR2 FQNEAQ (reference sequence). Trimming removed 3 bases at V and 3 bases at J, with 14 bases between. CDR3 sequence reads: CASSFKVAEKETQYF. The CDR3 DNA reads TGTGCCAGCAGCTTCAAGGTGGCAGAGAAAGAGACCCAGTACTTC. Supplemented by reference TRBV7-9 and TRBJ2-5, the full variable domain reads DTGVSQNPRHKITKRGQNVTFRCDPISEHNRLYWYRQTLGQGPEFLTYFQNEAQLEKSRLLSDRFSAERPKGSFSTLEIQRTEQGDSAMYLCASSFKVAEKETQYFGPGTRLLVL.

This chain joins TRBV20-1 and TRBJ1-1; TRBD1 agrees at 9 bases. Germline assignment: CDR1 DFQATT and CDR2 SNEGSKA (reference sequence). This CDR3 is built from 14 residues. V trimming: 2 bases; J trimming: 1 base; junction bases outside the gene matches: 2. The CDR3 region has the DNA TGCAGTGCTAGATCGGGACAGGGGAACACTGAAGCTTTCTTT. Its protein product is CSARSGQGNTEAFF.

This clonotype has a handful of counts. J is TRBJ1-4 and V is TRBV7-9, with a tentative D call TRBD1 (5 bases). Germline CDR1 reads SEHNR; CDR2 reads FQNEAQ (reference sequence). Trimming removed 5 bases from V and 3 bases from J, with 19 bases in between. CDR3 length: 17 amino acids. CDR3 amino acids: CASSRHLRGIANEKLFF. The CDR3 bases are TGTGCCAGCAGCCGCCACCTTCGGGGGATAGCTAATGAAAAACTGTTTTTT.

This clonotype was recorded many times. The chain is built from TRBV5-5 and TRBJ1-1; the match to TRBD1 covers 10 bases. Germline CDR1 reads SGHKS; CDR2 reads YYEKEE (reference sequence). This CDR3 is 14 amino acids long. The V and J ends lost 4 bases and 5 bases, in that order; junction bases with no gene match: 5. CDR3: CASSTTGGVTEAFF. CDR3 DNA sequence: TGTGCCAGCAGCACGACAGGGGGCGTGACTGAAGCTTTCTTT.

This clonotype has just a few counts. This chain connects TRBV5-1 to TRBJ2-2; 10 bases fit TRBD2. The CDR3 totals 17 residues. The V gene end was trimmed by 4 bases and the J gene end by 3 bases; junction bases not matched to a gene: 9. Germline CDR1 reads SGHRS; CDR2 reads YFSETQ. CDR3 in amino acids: CASSEGPLAGDTGELFF. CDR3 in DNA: TGCGCCAGCAGCGAGGGGCCCCTAGCGGGGGACACCGGGGAGCTGTTTTTT.

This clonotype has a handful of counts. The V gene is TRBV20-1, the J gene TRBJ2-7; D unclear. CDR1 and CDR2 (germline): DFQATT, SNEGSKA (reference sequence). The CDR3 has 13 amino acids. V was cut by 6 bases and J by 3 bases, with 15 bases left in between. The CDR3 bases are TGCAGTGCAAAACAACCCTCAGTCTACGAGCAGTACTTC. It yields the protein CSAKQPSVYEQYF.

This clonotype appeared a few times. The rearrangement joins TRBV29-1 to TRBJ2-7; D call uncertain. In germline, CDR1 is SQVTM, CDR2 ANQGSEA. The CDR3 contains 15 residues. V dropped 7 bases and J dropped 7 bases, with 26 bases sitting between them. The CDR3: CSALFPGQDQLEQYF. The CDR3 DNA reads TGCAGCGCCCTATTCCCGGGCCAAGACCAACTTGAGCAGTACTTC.

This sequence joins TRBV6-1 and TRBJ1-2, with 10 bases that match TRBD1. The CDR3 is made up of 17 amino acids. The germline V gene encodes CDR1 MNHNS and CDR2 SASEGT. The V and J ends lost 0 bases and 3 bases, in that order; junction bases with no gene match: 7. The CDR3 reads CASSEASVGQGDYGYTF. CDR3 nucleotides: TGTGCCAGCAGTGAAGCTTCCGTCGGACAGGGGGACTATGGCTACACCTTC.

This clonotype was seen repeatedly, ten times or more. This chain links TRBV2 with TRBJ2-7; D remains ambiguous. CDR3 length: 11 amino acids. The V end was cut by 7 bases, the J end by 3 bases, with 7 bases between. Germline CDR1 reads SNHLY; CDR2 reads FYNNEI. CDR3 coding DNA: TGTGCCAGCACCGGAAACTACGAGCAGTACTTC. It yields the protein CASTGNYEQYF.

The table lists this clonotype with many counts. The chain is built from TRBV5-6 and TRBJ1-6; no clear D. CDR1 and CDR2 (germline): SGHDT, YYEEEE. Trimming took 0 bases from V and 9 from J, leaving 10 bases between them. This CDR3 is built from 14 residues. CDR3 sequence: CASSLDGYGSPLHF. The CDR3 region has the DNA TGTGCCAGCAGCTTGGACGGGTACGGTTCACCCCTCCACTTT. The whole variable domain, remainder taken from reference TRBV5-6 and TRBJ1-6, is DAGVTQSPTHLIKTRGQQVTLRCSPKSGHDTVSWYQQALGQGPQFIFQYYEEEERQRGNFPDRFSGHQFPNYSSELNVNALLLGDSALYLCASSLDGYGSPLHFGNGTRLTVT.

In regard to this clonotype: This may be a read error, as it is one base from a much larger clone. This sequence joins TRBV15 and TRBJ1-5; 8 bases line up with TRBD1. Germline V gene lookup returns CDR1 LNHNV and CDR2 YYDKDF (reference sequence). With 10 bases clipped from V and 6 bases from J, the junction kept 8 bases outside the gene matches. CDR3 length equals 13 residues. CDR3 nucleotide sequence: TGTGCCATCAGTCAGGGGGCGGTTCAGCCCCAGCATTTT. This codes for CAISQGAVQPQHF.

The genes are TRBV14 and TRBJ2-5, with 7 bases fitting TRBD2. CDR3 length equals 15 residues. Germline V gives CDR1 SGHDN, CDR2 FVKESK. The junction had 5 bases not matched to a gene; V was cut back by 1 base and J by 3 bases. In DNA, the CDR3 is TGTGCCAGCAGCCAAGCGGGGAGGGTTAAAGAGACCCAGTACTTC. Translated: CASSQAGRVKETQYF. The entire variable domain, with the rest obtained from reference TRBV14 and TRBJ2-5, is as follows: EAGVTQFPSHSVIEKGQTVTLRCDPISGHDNLYWYRRVMGKEIKFLLHFVKESKQDESGMPNNRFLAERTGGTYSTLKVQPAELEDSGVYFCASSQAGRVKETQYFGPGTRLLVL.

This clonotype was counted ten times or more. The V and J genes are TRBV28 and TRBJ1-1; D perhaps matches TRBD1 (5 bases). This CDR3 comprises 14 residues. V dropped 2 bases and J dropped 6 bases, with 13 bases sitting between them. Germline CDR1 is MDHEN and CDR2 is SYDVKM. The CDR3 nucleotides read TGTGCCAGCAGTTTAAGACGGGGGAGCTCTGAAGCTTTCTTT. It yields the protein CASSLRRGSSEAFF.

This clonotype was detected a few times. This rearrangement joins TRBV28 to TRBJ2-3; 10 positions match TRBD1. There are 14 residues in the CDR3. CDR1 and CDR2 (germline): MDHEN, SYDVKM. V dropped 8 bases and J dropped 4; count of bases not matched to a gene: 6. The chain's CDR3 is CASGDRGRADTQYF. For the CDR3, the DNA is TGTGCCAGCGGAGACAGGGGGCGCGCAGATACGCAGTATTTT.

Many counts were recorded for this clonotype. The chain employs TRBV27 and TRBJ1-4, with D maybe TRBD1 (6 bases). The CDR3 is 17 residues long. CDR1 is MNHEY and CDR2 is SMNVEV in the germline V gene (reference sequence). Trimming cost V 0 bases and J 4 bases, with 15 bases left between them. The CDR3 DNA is TGTGCCAGCAGTTTATCGCGTCAGGGGCGACTTAATGAAAAACTGTTTTTT. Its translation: CASSLSRQGRLNEKLFF. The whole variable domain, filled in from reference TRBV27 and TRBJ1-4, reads EAQVTQNPRYLITVTGKKLTVTCSQNMNHEYMSWYRQDPGLGLRQIYYSMNVEVTDKGDVPEGYKVSRKEKRNFPLILESPSPNQTSLYFCASSLSRQGRLNEKLFFGSGTQLSVL.

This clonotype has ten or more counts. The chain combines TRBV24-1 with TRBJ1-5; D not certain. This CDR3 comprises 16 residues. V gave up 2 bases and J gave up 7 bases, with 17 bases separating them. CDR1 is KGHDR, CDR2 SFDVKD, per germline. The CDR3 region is CATSDSGVLRPQPQHF. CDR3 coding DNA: TGTGCCACCAGTGATTCCGGGGTTCTCCGACCACAGCCCCAGCATTTT.

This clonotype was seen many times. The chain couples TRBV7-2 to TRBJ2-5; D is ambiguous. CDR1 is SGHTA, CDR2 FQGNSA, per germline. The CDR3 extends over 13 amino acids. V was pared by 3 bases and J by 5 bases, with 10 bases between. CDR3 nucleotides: TGTGCCAGCAGCTTTGGGTTGTGGGAGACCCAGTACTTC. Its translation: CASSFGLWETQYF.

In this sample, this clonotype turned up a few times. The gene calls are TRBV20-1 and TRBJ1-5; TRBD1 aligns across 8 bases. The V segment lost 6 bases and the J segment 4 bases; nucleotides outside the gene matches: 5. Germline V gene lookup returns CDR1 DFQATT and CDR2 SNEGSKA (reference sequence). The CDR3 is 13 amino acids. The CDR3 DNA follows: TGCAGTGCCTTGGACAGGGATAATCAGCCCCAGCATTTT. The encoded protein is CSALDRDNQPQHF.

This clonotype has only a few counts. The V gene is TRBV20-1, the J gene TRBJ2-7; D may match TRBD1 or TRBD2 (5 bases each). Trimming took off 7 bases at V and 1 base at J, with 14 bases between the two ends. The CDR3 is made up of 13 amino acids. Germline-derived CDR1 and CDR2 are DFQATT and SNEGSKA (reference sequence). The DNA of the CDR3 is TGCAGTGTCCGAGGGGATGGATCCTACGAGCAGTACTTC. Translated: CSVRGDGSYEQYF.

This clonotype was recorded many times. CDR3 sequence (DNA): TGTGCCAGCAGCCTAGATCAGGGAGCGGAGCAAGAGACCCAGTACTTC. Its protein product is CASSLDQGAEQETQYF. This chain links TRBV12-3 or TRBV12-4 with TRBJ2-5, with D tentatively TRBD1 or TRBD2 (5 bases each). The CDR3 contains 16 residues. V was shortened by 6 bases and J by 2 bases, with 19 bases between the two germline ends.

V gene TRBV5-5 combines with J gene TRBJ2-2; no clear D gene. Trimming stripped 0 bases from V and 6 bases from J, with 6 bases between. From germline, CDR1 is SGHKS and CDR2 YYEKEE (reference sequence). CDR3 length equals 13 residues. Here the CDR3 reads CASSLDIPGELFF. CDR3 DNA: TGTGCCAGCAGCTTGGATATTCCCGGGGAGCTGTTTTTT.

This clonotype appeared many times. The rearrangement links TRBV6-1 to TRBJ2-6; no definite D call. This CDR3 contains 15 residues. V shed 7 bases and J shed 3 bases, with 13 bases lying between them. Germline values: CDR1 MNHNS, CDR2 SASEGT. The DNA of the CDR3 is TGTGCCAGCAACGACCGAAGGTTTGGGGCCAACGTCCTGACTTTC. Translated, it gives CASNDRRFGANVLTF.

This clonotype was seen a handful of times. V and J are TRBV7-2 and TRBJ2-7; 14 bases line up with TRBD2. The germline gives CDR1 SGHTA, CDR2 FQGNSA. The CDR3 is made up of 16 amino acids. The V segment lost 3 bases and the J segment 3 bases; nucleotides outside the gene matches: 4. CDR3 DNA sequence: TGTGCCAGCAGCTTCAAAGGGACTAGCGGGAGCTACGAGCAGTACTTC. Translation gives CASSFKGTSGSYEQYF.

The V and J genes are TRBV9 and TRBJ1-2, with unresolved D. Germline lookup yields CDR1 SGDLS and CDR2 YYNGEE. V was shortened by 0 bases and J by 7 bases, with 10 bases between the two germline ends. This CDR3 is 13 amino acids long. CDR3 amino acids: CASSVAEEGGYTF. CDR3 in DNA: TGTGCCAGCAGCGTAGCAGAAGAAGGTGGCTACACCTTC.

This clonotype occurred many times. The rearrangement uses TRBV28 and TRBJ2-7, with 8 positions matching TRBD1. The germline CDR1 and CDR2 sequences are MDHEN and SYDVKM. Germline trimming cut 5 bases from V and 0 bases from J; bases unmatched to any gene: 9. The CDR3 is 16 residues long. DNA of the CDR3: TGTGCCAGCAGTGCCGGACAGGGCCTTAGCTCCTACGAGCAGTACTTC. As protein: CASSAGQGLSSYEQYF.

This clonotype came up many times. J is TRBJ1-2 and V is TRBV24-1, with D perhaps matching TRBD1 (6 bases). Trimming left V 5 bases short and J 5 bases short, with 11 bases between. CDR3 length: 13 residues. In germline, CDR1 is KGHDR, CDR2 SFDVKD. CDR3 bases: TGTGCCACCAGTGCCGGACAGCTTTATGGCTACACCTTC. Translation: CATSAGQLYGYTF.